These 10 T cell receptor beta chains share one sample of origin, sequenced in a study of blood T cell repertoires in COVID-19. Here immunoSEQ multiplex PCR was the method, and the copy in TCRdb shows in-frame clones only, minus some. Of 300,000 to 400,000 clones detected, over 75% appear once; the ten largest clones hold approximately 2.4%. The sequenced material came from peripheral blood. The receptors stem from an older woman with COVID-19, enrolled during active disease.

This clone was counted once. The gene calls are TRBV4-2 and TRBJ2-1; D might be TRBD1 (6 bases). Trimming cost V 1 base and J 0 bases, with 13 bases left between them. The CDR3 spans 17 residues. Germline lookup yields CDR1 LGHNA and CDR2 YNFKEQ. The CDR3 region is CASSQGVTGTSYNEQFF. For the CDR3, the DNA is TGTGCCAGCAGCCAAGGGGTAACAGGGACCTCCTACAATGAGCAGTTCTTC.

The chain is built from TRBV12-3 or TRBV12-4 and TRBJ1-5; D is undetermined. The length of the CDR3 is 13 residues. Between the trimmed V and J ends, which lost 1 base and 11 bases, there was a span of 12 bases. CDR3 in amino acids: CASSLGGGRAQHF. The CDR3 DNA reads TGTGCCAGCAGTTTAGGGGGAGGAAGGGCCCAGCATTTT.

The V gene is TRBV28, the J gene TRBJ1-6; D uncertain. V dropped 2 bases and J dropped 4 bases, with 12 bases sitting between them. The CDR3 contains 16 residues. The germline CDR1 and CDR2 sequences are MDHEN and SYDVKM. This CDR3 is CASSLRGVGYNSPLHF. CDR3 nucleotide sequence: TGTGCCAGCAGTTTAAGAGGAGTAGGATATAATTCACCCCTCCACTTT.

V and J are TRBV30 and TRBJ2-1; D might be TRBD2 (7 bases). Trimming took off 0 bases at V and 0 bases at J, with 9 bases between the two ends. CDR1 GTSNPN and CDR2 SVGIG come from the germline V gene (reference sequence). The CDR3 is 15 residues long. Here the CDR3 DNA reads TGTGCCTGGAGTGTAGGGGGGGGCTCCTACAATGAGCAGTTCTTC. Protein: CAWSVGGGSYNEQFF.

The gene calls are TRBV6-1 and TRBJ2-7; D is unclear. CDR1 MNHNS and CDR2 SASEGT come from the germline V gene. Deletions cut 1 base from V and 6 bases from J, with 10 bases between. This CDR3 contains 13 residues. The CDR3 coding sequence is TGTGCCAGCAGTGAAGTCCGAATCGGCGAGCAGTACTTC. Translation gives CASSEVRIGEQYF.

The chain employs TRBV4-2 and TRBJ1-2; possible D gene TRBD1, 5 bases. Trimming left V 1 base short and J 1 base short, with 7 bases between. Germline lookup yields CDR1 LGHNA and CDR2 YNFKEQ. CDR3 length equals 14 residues. This chain's CDR3 is CASSQGTGNYGYTF. CDR3 nucleotides: TGTGCCAGCAGCCAAGGCACAGGTAACTATGGCTACACCTTC.

The gene calls are TRBV7-8 and TRBJ1-1; a weak D match, TRBD1 (5 bases). Trimming removed 4 bases at V and 4 bases at J, with 13 bases between. This CDR3 is built from 14 residues. Germline V gives CDR1 SGHVS, CDR2 FQNEAQ. CDR3 nucleotides: TGTGCCAGCAGCTCTAGGGGTAGGGGCACTGAAGCTTTCTTT. Translated: CASSSRGRGTEAFF.

The chain carries TRBV19 and TRBJ1-5, with 8 bases aligning to TRBD1. The CDR3 extends over 16 amino acids. The junction had 8 bases not matched to a gene; V was cut back by 3 bases and J by 4 bases. In germline, CDR1 is LNHDA, CDR2 SQIVND (reference sequence). CDR3 sequence (DNA): TGTGCCAGTAGTATTTTAGGACAGGGTCTAAATCAGCCCCAGCATTTT. Protein product: CASSILGQGLNQPQHF.

The genes are TRBV7-3 and TRBJ2-5, with TRBD1 matching over 7 bases. The CDR3 extends over 15 amino acids. V lost 4 bases and J lost 5; bases outside the gene matches: 10. Germline V CDR1 and CDR2: SGHTA, FQGTGA. The chain's CDR3 is CASSSYLTGFETQYF. Written as DNA, the CDR3 is TGTGCCAGCAGCTCCTACCTGACAGGGTTTGAGACCCAGTACTTC.

This rearrangement joins TRBV10-2 to TRBJ2-7; no firm D call. The CDR3 runs 12 residues. CDR1 and CDR2 (germline): WSHSY, SAAADI. Trimming cost V 10 bases and J 2 bases, with 12 bases left between them. CDR3 loop: CATGDGTYEQYF. Written as DNA, the CDR3 is TGCGCCACCGGAGACGGAACCTACGAGCAGTACTTC.